The rows below give T cell receptor beta chains drawn from one sample of a study of low-dose radiotherapy and immunotherapy resistance in tumors. In TCRdb, the reads were re-called with MiXCR into one record per CDR3 protein. This table has 95,000 to 100,000 distinct CDR3 sequences, less than 25% appearing once. The sample was PBMCs, taken after low-dose radiotherapy plus immunotherapy. These receptors were taken from a male donor with prostate cancer. Each CDR3 is given with its conserved first and last residue. The D gene is left open where the match is weak. A clone size is listed for some rows: how often the clone was seen (once, few, many), or a class if it is expanded.

>TRBD2|many|TRBV2|TRBJ2-6
TGTGCCAGCAGTCCTAGAGGGAGGGGTGGGGCCAACGTCCTGACTTTC
CASSPRGRGGANVLTF
>TRBD2|-|TRBV5-6|TRBJ2-1
TGTGCCAGCGCCCCCCGGCGGGGGTACGGCAATGAGCAGTTCTTC
CASAPRRGYGNEQFF
>-|many|TRBV7-8|TRBJ2-1
TGTGCCAGCAGCCGGCCCCCAGGGTTCAATGAGCAGTTCTTC
CASSRPPGFNEQFF
>TRBD2|many|TRBV10-1|TRBJ2-5
TGCGCCAGCAGTGAAGGGCTAGCGGGGGAACAAGAGACCCAGTACTTC
CASSEGLAGEQETQYF
>TRBD1|many|TRBV20-1|TRBJ2-2
TGCAGTGCTAGAGATCCCGGGACAGGGAACACCGGGGAGCTGTTTTTT
CSARDPGTGNTGELFF
>TRBD2|many|TRBV3-1|TRBJ2-3
TGTGCCAGCAGCCAGGCCGAACTAGCGGGGGGCCCCACGGATTTT
CASSQAELAGGPTDF
>-|many|TRBV11-2|TRBJ2-3
TGTGCCAGCAGCTTACAGTCGAATTCAGATACGCAGTATTTT
CASSLQSNSDTQYF
>-|many|TRBV6-1|TRBJ2-5
TGTGCCAGCAGCCCCCAGGAGGAGACCCAGTACTTC
CASSPQEETQYF
>TRBD1|many|TRBV15|TRBJ1-4
TGTGCCACCAGTGTAGACCGGGACAGAGATGAAAAACTGTTTTTT
CATSVDRDRDEKLFF
>-|many|TRBV29-1|TRBJ2-7
TGCAGCGTTGAGGCCGGGGGGACAGGAGCTATTCAGTACTTC
CSVEAGGTGAIQYF
>-|-|TRBV6-1|TRBJ2-1
TGTGCCTGTAGTGAAATGCCCCTCGTTGAGCAGTTCTTC
CACSEMPLVEQFF
>-|-|TRBV28|TRBJ2-7
TGTGCCACCGGACCAGACAGTTACGAGCAGTACTTC
CATGPDSYEQYF
>-|many|TRBV7-9|TRBJ2-5
TGTGCCAGCAGCTTCAACAGCGCCCAAGAGACCCAGTACTTC
CASSFNSAQETQYF
>-|many|TRBV6-6|TRBJ1-6
TGTGCCAGCAACACCGGGACGGCGTCGAATTCACCCCTCCACTTT
CASNTGTASNSPLHF
>TRBD2|-|TRBV10-3|TRBJ2-3
TGTGCCATCAGTGAGTCGATAGGGCGGGAGAGAAACACAGATACGCAGTATTTT
CAISESIGRERNTDTQYF
>TRBD2|-|TRBV20-1|TRBJ2-7
TGCAGTGCTAGCCGAACTAGCGGGAGATCCTACGAGCAGTACTTC
CSASRTSGRSYEQYF
>-|few|TRBV11-3|TRBJ2-1
TGTGCCAGCAGCTTTAACTCCTACGGGTACAATGAGCAGTTCTTC
CASSFNSYGYNEQFF
>-|many|TRBV5-1|TRBJ2-3
TGCGCCAGCAGTACCTCCGGCCTATTAGGGGATACGCAGTATTTT
CASSTSGLLGDTQYF
>-|-|TRBV3-1|TRBJ1-6
TGTGCCAGCAGCCTAGACGCCCCACTGGCAGGGCGTAATTCACCCCTCCACTTT
CASSLDAPLAGRNSPLHF
>-|many|TRBV7-9|TRBJ2-4
TGTGCCAGCAGCTTACGGACAGTGAGTGTGCTGACGGGCGACCGAGGAGAAAACATTCAGTACTTC
CASSLRTVSVLTGDRGENIQYF
>TRBD1|many|TRBV20-1|TRBJ2-7
TGCAGTGCTAGAGATGCGGCACAGGGGGTCGGCTACGAGCAGTACTTC
CSARDAAQGVGYEQYF
>-|-|TRBV19|TRBJ2-2
-
CASRTRGTGNTGELFFF
>TRBD1|many|TRBV6-2/TRBV6-3|TRBJ1-2
TGTGCCAGCAGCGAAACCGGGACAGGGGTCTATGGCTACACCTTC
CASSETGTGVYGYTF
>-|many|TRBV6-2/TRBV6-3|TRBJ2-7
TGTGCCAGCAGTTCCATCTTTTCCGAGCAGTACTTC
CASSSIFSEQYF
>TRBD1|-|TRBV3-1|TRBJ1-6
TGTGCCAGCAGCCCTGGACAGGGAAGGGGTTCACCCCTCCACTTT
CASSPGQGRGSPLHF
>-|many|TRBV7-2|TRBJ1-2
TGTGCCAGCAGCTTCCAGCCCAGACAGCACCCCTATGGCTACACCTTC
CASSFQPRQHPYGYTF
>-|many|TRBV11-2|TRBJ2-5
TGTGCCAGCAGCTTAGTTAGGGCACCCCTTTCAGAGACCCAGTACTTC
CASSLVRAPLSETQYF
>-|many|TRBV6-2/TRBV6-3|TRBJ1-5
TGTGCCAGCAGTTGGGGGATTAGCAATCAGCCCCAGCATTTT
CASSWGISNQPQHF
>TRBD1|many|TRBV10-3|TRBJ2-6
TGTGCCATCAGTGACCACAGGGGGCCCGGGGCCAACGTCCTGACTTTC
CAISDHRGPGANVLTF
>-|few|TRBV23-1|TRBJ2-7
TGCGCCAGCAGTCCACACGGGCCGCCAGAGGAGCAGTACTTC
CASSPHGPPEEQYF
>-|many|TRBV11-2|TRBJ1-2
TGTGCCAGCAGCTTATACCGACAAAGCTACTATGGCTACACCTTC
CASSLYRQSYYGYTF
>-|many|TRBV20-1|TRBJ2-5
TGCAGTGTGAGCCGAGGAGGGACCCAGTACTTC
CSVSRGGTQYF
>TRBD1|many|TRBV11-2|TRBJ2-1
TGTGCCAGCAGCTCCGGGACAGGGAGCTACAATGAGCAGTTCTTC
CASSSGTGSYNEQFF
>TRBD2|many|TRBV11-2|TRBJ2-3
TGTGCCAGCAGCTTCCTAGCGGGGGGCGGTACAGATACGCAGTATTTT
CASSFLAGGGTDTQYF
>-|many|TRBV13|TRBJ2-1
TGTGCCAGCAGCCCTAGAGGCTCCTACAATGAGCAGTTCTTC
CASSPRGSYNEQFF
>-|many|TRBV4-1|TRBJ2-7
TGCGCCAGCAGCCAATATGCCGTGAAATACGAGCAGTACTTC
CASSQYAVKYEQYF
>-|many|TRBV7-2|TRBJ2-5
TGTGCCAGCAGCTTAATGGTACAGTACCAAGAGACCCAGTACTTC
CASSLMVQYQETQYF
>-|many|TRBV4-1|TRBJ2-2
TGCGCCAGCAGCCAAGAAGCGGGACAGGAGAGCGGGGAGCTGTTTTTT
CASSQEAGQESGELFF